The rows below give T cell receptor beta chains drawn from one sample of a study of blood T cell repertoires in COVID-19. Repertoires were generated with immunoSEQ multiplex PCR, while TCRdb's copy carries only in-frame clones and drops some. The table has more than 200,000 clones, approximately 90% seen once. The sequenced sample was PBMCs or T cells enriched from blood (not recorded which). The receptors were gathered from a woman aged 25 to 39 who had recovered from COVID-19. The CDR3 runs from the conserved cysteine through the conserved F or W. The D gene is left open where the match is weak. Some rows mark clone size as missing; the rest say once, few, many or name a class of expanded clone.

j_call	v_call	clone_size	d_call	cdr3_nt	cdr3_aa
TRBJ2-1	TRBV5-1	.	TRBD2	TGCGCCAGCAGCTTATCAGCGGGAGTCAACAATGAGCAGTTCTTC	CASSLSAGVNNEQFF
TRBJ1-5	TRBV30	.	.	TGTGCCTGGAATTCAGTCGAGGGTGTCAGAAGCAATCAGCCCCAGCATTTT	CAWNSVEGVRSNQPQHF
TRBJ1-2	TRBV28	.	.	TGTGCCGTACACAAGGGGGTGGATGGCTACACCTTC	CAVHKGVDGYTF
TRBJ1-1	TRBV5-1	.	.	TGCGCCAGCAGCTTGGGCCCGGGGGACGCTTTCTTT	CASSLGPGDAFF
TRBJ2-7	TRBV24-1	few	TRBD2	TGTGCCACCAGTGACCAAGCGGGGAGCTCCTACGAGCAGTACTTC	CATSDQAGSSYEQYF
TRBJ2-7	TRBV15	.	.	TGTGCCACCAGCAGTGAGGGCCCCCGATTGGGTGCTTACGAGCAGTACTTC	CATSSEGPRLGAYEQYF
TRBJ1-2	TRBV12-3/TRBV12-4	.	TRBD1	TGTGCCAGCAGTTGGAGACAGGGGAGCGGCTACACCTTC	CASSWRQGSGYTF
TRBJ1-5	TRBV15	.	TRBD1	TGTGCCACCAGCAGTGACAGGGGGTCGGTTCAGCCCCAGCATTTT	CATSSDRGSVQPQHF
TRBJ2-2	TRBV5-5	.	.	TGTGCCAGCAGCTTGCGACAGGCCACCGGGGAGCTGTTTTTT	CASSLRQATGELFF
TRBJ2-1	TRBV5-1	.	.	TGCGCCAGCAGCTTGGGTGGACAGTTACTGTTGCAGTTCTTC	CASSLGGQLLLQFF
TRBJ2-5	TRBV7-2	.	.	TGTGCCAGCAGCTCACAGGGAGGGGAAGAGACCCAGTACTTC	CASSSQGGEETQYF
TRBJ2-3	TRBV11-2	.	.	TGTGCCAGCAGCTTATGGGCGGGACAGTTTATCACAGATACGCAGTATTTT	CASSLWAGQFITDTQYF
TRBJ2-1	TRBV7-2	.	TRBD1	TGTGCCAGCAGCTTCGACAGGGCCTACAATGAGCAGTTCTTC	CASSFDRAYNEQFF
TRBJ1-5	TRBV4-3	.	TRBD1	TGCGCCAGCAGCCAAGACAGACAGGGTTATCAGCCCCAGCATTTT	CASSQDRQGYQPQHF
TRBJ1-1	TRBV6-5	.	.	TGTGCCAGCAGTAGAAAACAGGGTTTCACTGAAGCTTTCTTT	CASSRKQGFTEAFF
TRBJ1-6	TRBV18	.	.	TGTGCCAGCTCACCCAACAGGGTAGTGGGGCTTACCGATAATTCACCCCTCCACTTT	CASSPNRVVGLTDNSPLHF
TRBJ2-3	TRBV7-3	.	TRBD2	TGTGCCAGCAGCGTGACTAGCGGCACAGATACGCAGTATTTT	CASSVTSGTDTQYF
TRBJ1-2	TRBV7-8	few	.	TGTGCCAGCAGCTTAGATCCAGGCTATGGCTACACCTTC	CASSLDPGYGYTF
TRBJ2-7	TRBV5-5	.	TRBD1	TGTGCCAGCACCCCGGGGACAGGGGCCAGGGGGGAGCAGTACTTC	CASTPGTGARGEQYF
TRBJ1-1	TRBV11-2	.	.	TGTGCCAGCAGCTTCAAAGACATGAACACTGAAGCTTTCTTT	CASSFKDMNTEAFF
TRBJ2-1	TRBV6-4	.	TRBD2	TGTGCCAAAACCCCCCCCGGGACTAGCGGGAGGGCTACGAATGAGCAGTTCTTC	CAKTPPGTSGRATNEQFF
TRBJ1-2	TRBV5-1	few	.	TGCGCCAGCAGCTGGGACTCGGGAGGTGGCTACACCTTC	CASSWDSGGGYTF
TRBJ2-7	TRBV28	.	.	TGTGCCAGCAGTTTAGCCAGGGCGTTGTACTTC	CASSLARALYF
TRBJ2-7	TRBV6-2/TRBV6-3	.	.	TGTGCCAGCAGTTACGACACGGGGATGGGAGAGCAGTACTTC	CASSYDTGMGEQYF
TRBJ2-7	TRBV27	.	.	TGTGCCAGCAGCCAGGGACTCCCAGTTGGGGCCTACGAGCAGTACTTC	CASSQGLPVGAYEQYF
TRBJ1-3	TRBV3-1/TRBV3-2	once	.	TGTGCCAGCAGCCAAGATCTACTCTCTGGAAACACCATATATTTT	CASSQDLLSGNTIYF
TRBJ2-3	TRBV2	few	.	TGTGCCAGCAGTACTAGCACAGATACGCAGTATTTT	CASSTSTDTQYF
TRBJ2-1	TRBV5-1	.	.	TGCGCCAGCAGCTTGGGGGGACTTCTCAACAATGAGCAGTTCTTC	CASSLGGLLNNEQFF
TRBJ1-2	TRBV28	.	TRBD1	TGTGCCAGCAGTGCACAGGGGGCGCCGGGTGGCTACACCTTC	CASSAQGAPGGYTF
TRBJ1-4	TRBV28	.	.	TGTGCCAGCGGGGCTGAAAAACTGTTTTTT	CASGAEKLFF
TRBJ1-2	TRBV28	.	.	TGTGCCAGCAGTTTCCGGGGAGTCTTCTATGGCTACACCTTC	CASSFRGVFYGYTF
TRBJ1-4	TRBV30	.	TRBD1	TGTGCCTGGAGCTCTACAGGGGTCGGGAATGAAAAACTGTTTTTT	CAWSSTGVGNEKLFF
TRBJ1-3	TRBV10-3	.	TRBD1	TGTGCCATCAGAGAGGGGACAGGCGCCGGGCAATCTGGAAACACCATATATTTT	CAIREGTGAGQSGNTIYF
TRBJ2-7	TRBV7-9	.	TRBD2	TGTGCCAGCATCTCTGCGGGAGGGCCGGTCGAGCAGTACTTC	CASISAGGPVEQYF
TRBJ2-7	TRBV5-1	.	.	TGCGCCAGCAGCTTGGGCCAGGGGAGTCTGAGGGAGCAGTACTTC	CASSLGQGSLREQYF
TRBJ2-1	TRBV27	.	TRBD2	TGTGCCAGCAGTCTTGGGACTAGCGGGAGAGATGAGCAGTTCTTC	CASSLGTSGRDEQFF
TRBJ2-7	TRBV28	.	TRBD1	TGTGCCAGCAGTTTGGGACAGACCTACGAGCAGTACTTC	CASSLGQTYEQYF
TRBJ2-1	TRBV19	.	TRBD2	TGTGCCAGTGATAGCGGGAGCTCCTACAATGAGCAGTTCTTC	CASDSGSSYNEQFF
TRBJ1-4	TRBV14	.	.	TGTGCCAGCAGCCAAGGGAAGGGCGGACAGAGTGAAAAACTGTTTTTT	CASSQGKGGQSEKLFF
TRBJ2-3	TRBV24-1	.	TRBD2	TGTGCCACCAGTGAGGGACTGCTAGCGGGGGGTAGCACAGATACGCAGTATTTT	CATSEGLLAGGSTDTQYF
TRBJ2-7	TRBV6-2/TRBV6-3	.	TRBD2	TGTGCCAGCAGTTCCCTGAGCGGGAGGGAGTACGAGCAGTACTTC	CASSSLSGREYEQYF
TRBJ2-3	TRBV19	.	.	TGTGCCAGTAGTCCGCTGGGCACATCAGATACGCAGTATTTT	CASSPLGTSDTQYF
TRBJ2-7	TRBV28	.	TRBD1	TGTGCCAGCCGACAGGGAACCTACGAGCAGTACTTC	CASRQGTYEQYF
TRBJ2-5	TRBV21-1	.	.	TGTGCCAGCAGTATGGGACAGGGGGACCAAGAGACCCAGTACTTC	CASSMGQGDQETQYF
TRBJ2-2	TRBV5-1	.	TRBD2	TGCGCCAGCACCCTGAGCGGGAGGGAGACCGGGGAGCTGTTTTTT	CASTLSGRETGELFF
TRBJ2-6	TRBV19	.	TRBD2	TGTGCCAGTAGTATAGTGGGAGGGTCCGCTGGGGCCAACGTCCTGACTTTC	CASSIVGGSAGANVLTF
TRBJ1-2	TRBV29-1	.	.	TGCAGCGCGCAGGGGTTGGGCTATGGCTACACCTTC	CSAQGLGYGYTF
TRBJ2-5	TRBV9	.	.	TGTGCCAGCAGCGTGGGACTGAAAGAGACCCAGTACTTC	CASSVGLKETQYF
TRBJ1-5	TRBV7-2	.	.	TGTGCCAGCAGCTTAGCGGGGGGAAACGGGCAGCCCCAGCATTTT	CASSLAGGNGQPQHF
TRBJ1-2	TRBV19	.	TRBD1	TGTGCCACCCCCCGGACAGGCCCCTATGGCTACACCTTC	CATPRTGPYGYTF
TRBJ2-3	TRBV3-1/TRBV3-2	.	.	TGTGCCAGCAGCCAAGACGGCGGTGTGGAAGATACGCAGTATTTT	CASSQDGGVEDTQYF
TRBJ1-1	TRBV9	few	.	TGTGCCAGCAGCCCTCAAATCACAGGGAACACTGAAGCTTTCTTT	CASSPQITGNTEAFF
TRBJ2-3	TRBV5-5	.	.	TGTGCCAGCAGCTTATCAGGATTAAACACAGATACGCAGTATTTT	CASSLSGLNTDTQYF
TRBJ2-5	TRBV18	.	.	TGTGCCAGCTCACCAATTGAACAAGTCCAAGAGACCCAGTACTTC	CASSPIEQVQETQYF
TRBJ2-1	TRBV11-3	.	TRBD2	TGTGCCAGCAGCGCGACTCCGGGACTAGCGGGAGCCAATGAGCAGTTCTTC	CASSATPGLAGANEQFF